The source of this TCR beta chain is a study of shared clonotypes between healthy human individuals. Sequenced by immunoSEQ multiplex PCR; TCRdb stores in-frame clones only, minus some. The table lists roughly 680,000 clones, around 77% of them singletons. Per the germline V gene, CDR1 is SNHLY and CDR2 is FYNNEI. Trimming stripped 8 bases from V and 2 bases from J, with 12 bases between. The CDR3 is 14 residues long. This chain uses TRBV2 with TRBJ2-2; D uncertain. The TCR sequence derives from a woman aged 25 to 39 in good health. Sequenced input: memory CD4+ T cells sorted from blood. Subset of the sample: CD45RA-negative fraction. The CDR3 DNA reads as TGTGCCAGCCGTCGCAGCTCTAACACCGGGGAGCTGTTTTTT. Its protein is CASRRSSNTGELFF. Based on the CDR3 plus reference TRBV2 and TRBJ2-2, the full variable domain is EPEVTQTPSHQVTQMGQEVILRCVPISNHLYFYWYRQILGQKVEFLVSFYNNEISEKSEIFDDQFSVERPDGSNFTLKIRSTKLEDSAMYFCASRRSSNTGELFFGEGSRLTVL.